The rows below give T cell receptor beta chains drawn from one sample of a study of CD8 T cells in Susac syndrome. TCRdb independently ran MiXCR on the immunoSEQ multiplex PCR reads; one entry per CDR3 protein. The table has some 50,000 distinct CDR3 sequences, roughly 94% seen once. The sample taken for sequencing was CD8+ T cells from PBMCs. Receptor source: a human donor with Susac syndrome. The CDR3 runs from the conserved cysteine through the conserved F or W. A D gene is named only where the DNA matches it firmly. The size field is filled for only some rows; it gives once, few, many or a size class.

>TRBV19|TRBD1|once|TRBJ2-1
TGTGCCAGTAGTCCAGGGGACAGGATCAATGAGCAGTTCTTC
CASSPGDRINEQFF
>TRBV29-1|TRBD1|NA|TRBJ2-7
TGCAGCGTTGAGGGACAGGACGGGTACGAGCAGTACTTC
CSVEGQDGYEQYF
>TRBV9|NA|NA|TRBJ1-5
TGTGCCAGCAGCCCCCGTAAGTCGGATGGGGACTATGACAATCAGCCCCAGCATTTT
CASSPRKSDGDYDNQPQHF
>TRBV12-3/TRBV12-4|NA|once|TRBJ2-6
TGTGCCAGCAGTCCCGGGGGCCCTGGGGCCAACGTCCTGACTTTC
CASSPGGPGANVLTF
>TRBV30|NA|NA|TRBJ2-7
TGTGCCTGGAGTGTACGGGTCGGGGACGAGCAGTACTTC
CAWSVRVGDEQYF
>TRBV19|NA|NA|TRBJ1-5
TGTGCCAGTAGTATAGATTGGGGGGATCTAGGCAATCAGCCCCAGCATTTT
CASSIDWGDLGNQPQHF
>TRBV9|NA|NA|TRBJ1-2
TGTGCCAGCAGCGTAGCTGGGAGGGTCGGCTATGGCTACACCTTC
CASSVAGRVGYGYTF
>TRBV29-1|NA|NA|TRBJ2-7
TGCAGCGTTGAACCGGAGGGGGTCAGTGCCTACGAGCAGTACTTC
CSVEPEGVSAYEQYF
>TRBV4-1|NA|NA|TRBJ1-1
TGCGCCAGCAGCCAGACCCCCGTAGACACTGAAGCTTTCTTT
CASSQTPVDTEAFF
>TRBV7-6|TRBD1|NA|TRBJ1-6
TGTGCCAGCAGCTTAAGGGGGCACAATTCACCCCTCCACTTT
CASSLRGHNSPLHF
>TRBV7-9|TRBD2|NA|TRBJ2-7
TGTGCCAGCAGCTTAACCCCTAGCGGGGGACCCTACGAGCAGTACTTC
CASSLTPSGGPYEQYF
>TRBV5-6|NA|NA|TRBJ2-5
TGTGCCAGCAGCTTGTTGAGGTCCTACCTAGGGGAGACCCAGTACTTC
CASSLLRSYLGETQYF
>TRBV9|NA|once|TRBJ2-7
TGTGCCAGCAGCGTTGACCGGGAAGACGAGCAGTACTTC
CASSVDREDEQYF
>TRBV20-1|NA|NA|TRBJ2-2
TGCAGTGCAAACAGGGAAAACACCGGGGAGCTGTTTTTT
CSANRENTGELFF
>TRBV18|NA|NA|TRBJ2-1
TGTGCCAGCTCACTAGGAAGCTCCTACAATGAGCAGTTCTTC
CASSLGSSYNEQFF
>TRBV7-9|TRBD1|once|TRBJ2-7
TGTGCCAGCAGCTTACGGGACAGGGGAGACTACGAGCAGTACTTC
CASSLRDRGDYEQYF
>TRBV6-1|NA|few|TRBJ2-6
TGTGCCAGCAGTCCAGGGAATTCGGGGGCCAACGTCCTGACTTTC
CASSPGNSGANVLTF
>TRBV20-1|TRBD1|NA|TRBJ2-2
TGCAGTGCTAGGGACAGGGACAACACCGGGGAGCTGTTTTTT
CSARDRDNTGELFF
>TRBV30|NA|NA|TRBJ2-1
TGTGCCCGGAGTGTAGGACGGTACAATGAGCAGTTCTTC
CARSVGRYNEQFF
>TRBV15|NA|NA|TRBJ2-5
TGTGCCACCAGCAGAAGGTCTGCTGAAGAGACCCAGTACTTC
CATSRRSAEETQYF
>TRBV12-3/TRBV12-4|NA|NA|TRBJ2-3
TGTGCCAGCAGTTCAGGAACTACAGGGTTAGATACGCAGTATTTT
CASSSGTTGLDTQYF
>TRBV30|TRBD1|NA|TRBJ2-2
TGTGCCTGGAGTGTACCCGGGACAGGGGGTCCCGGGGAGCTGTTTTTT
CAWSVPGTGGPGELFF
>TRBV20-1|NA|NA|TRBJ2-3
TGCAGTGCTAGAAGGGTTGGCACAGATACGCAGTATTTT
CSARRVGTDTQYF
>TRBV27|NA|once|TRBJ1-6
TGTGCCAGCACCGGACAGCCAAATTCACCCCTCCACTTT
CASTGQPNSPLHF
>TRBV11-2|NA|NA|TRBJ2-2
TGTGCCAGCAGTTTGGCCGGGACTCTGAGAGCCGGGGAGCTGTTTTTT
CASSLAGTLRAGELFF
>TRBV30|NA|once|TRBJ1-1
TGTGCCCATACACCGGGACATCATGAAGCTTTCTTT
CAHTPGHHEAFF
>TRBV29-1|NA|NA|TRBJ2-6
TGCAGCGTTGCGCGTACGAGCTCTGGGGCCAACGTCCTGACTTTC
CSVARTSSGANVLTF
>TRBV7-9|TRBD2|NA|TRBJ2-7
TGTGCCAGCAGCGAGGCTAGCGGACCGACCTACGAGCAGTACTTC
CASSEASGPTYEQYF
>TRBV13|NA|NA|TRBJ1-2
TGTGCCAGCAGCGTCGCCGGGCAGTCCTATGGCTACACCTTC
CASSVAGQSYGYTF
>TRBV19|NA|NA|TRBJ2-7
TGTGCCAGTAGTATCGAGGGGTCAGCCTACGAGCAGTACTTC
CASSIEGSAYEQYF
>TRBV3-1|NA|NA|TRBJ1-1
TGTGCCAGCAGCCCCAACTGGGGGGAGGGAGCTTTCTTT
CASSPNWGEGAFF
>TRBV6-5|NA|NA|TRBJ2-5
TGTGCCAGCAGCGGGGACTCGGAGACCCAGTACTTC
CASSGDSETQYF
>TRBV7-9|NA|NA|TRBJ1-5
TGTGCCAGCAGTGGGGACGGACGTAGCAATCAGCCCCAGCATTTT
CASSGDGRSNQPQHF
>TRBV27|TRBD1|NA|TRBJ2-5
TGTGCCAGCAGTCTTGGGACAGGTGGAGAGACCCAGTACTTC
CASSLGTGGETQYF
>TRBV6-5|TRBD1|NA|TRBJ1-2
TGTGCCAGCAGCACAGGGGATAGCTATGGCTACACCTTC
CASSTGDSYGYTF
>TRBV4-1|NA|NA|TRBJ1-6
TGCGCCAGCAGCCAAGGTCGGTCACCCCTCCACTTT
CASSQGRSPLHF
>TRBV6-5|NA|NA|TRBJ2-1
TGTGCCAGCAGTTACGAAACAGGGTACAATGAGCAGTTCTTC
CASSYETGYNEQFF